The entry that follows covers one T cell receptor (beta chain) sequence. Its specificity is not known. Assay: immunoSEQ multiplex PCR; the TCRdb copy retains only in-frame clones and omits some. The sample consists of around 130,000 clones, approximately 86% of them appearing once. This CDR3 has 15 amino acids. Looked up from germline, CDR1 is MGHRA and CDR2 is YSYEKL. J gave up 8 bases and V 3 bases, and 10 bases lay outside the gene matches. During the collection period, no donor immune events like infections were recorded. This entry is derived from a study of identifying expanded T cells in peripheral blood. Study-wide results and caveats: Differentially abundant clones: about 1.2 between replicates, roughly 16 at about 13 days, approximately 18 at four.

The TCR originated in a person between 18 and 75 years old in good health. Sequenced material: blood. V gene TRBV4-1 combines with J gene TRBJ2-4, with 7 bases that match TRBD1. CDR3 protein: CASSQPSTGRDIQYF. In nucleotides, the CDR3 is TGCGCCAGCAGCCAGCCCTCGACAGGGAGAGACATTCAGTACTTC.